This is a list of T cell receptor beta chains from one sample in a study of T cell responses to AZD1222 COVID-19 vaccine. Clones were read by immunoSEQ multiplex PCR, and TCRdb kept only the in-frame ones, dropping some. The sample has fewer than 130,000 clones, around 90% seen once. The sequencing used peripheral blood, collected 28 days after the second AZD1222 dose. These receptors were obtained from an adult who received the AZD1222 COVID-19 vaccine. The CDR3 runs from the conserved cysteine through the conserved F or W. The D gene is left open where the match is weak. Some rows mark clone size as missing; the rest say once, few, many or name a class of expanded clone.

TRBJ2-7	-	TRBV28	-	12	CASSLILREQYF	TGTGCCAGCAGTTTAATATTACGCGAGCAGTACTTC
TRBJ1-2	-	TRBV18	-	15	CASSPKTRANYGYTF	TGTGCCAGCTCACCGAAGACACGAGCTAACTATGGCTACACCTTC
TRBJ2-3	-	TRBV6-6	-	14	CASSYGQSTDTQYF	TGTGCCAGCAGTTACGGGCAGAGCACAGATACGCAGTATTTT
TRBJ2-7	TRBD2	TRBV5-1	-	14	CASSGTSGNYEQYF	TGCGCCAGCAGTGGGACTAGCGGGAACTACGAGCAGTACTTC
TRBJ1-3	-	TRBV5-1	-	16	CASSLDRPLSGNTIYF	TGCGCCAGCAGCTTGGACAGGCCTCTCTCTGGAAACACCATATATTTT
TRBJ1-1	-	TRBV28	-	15	CASSLSNDRLTEAFF	TGTGCCAGCAGTTTATCAAATGACAGGCTCACTGAAGCTTTCTTT
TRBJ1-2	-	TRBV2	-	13	CASSTRQAGGYTF	TGTGCCAGCAGTACCAGACAGGCAGGTGGCTACACCTTC
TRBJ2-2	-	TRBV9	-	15	CASSVAAQNTGELFF	TGTGCCAGCAGCGTAGCCGCACAGAACACCGGGGAGCTGTTTTTT
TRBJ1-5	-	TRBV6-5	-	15	CASSYSAGAKQPQHF	TGTGCCAGCAGTTACTCAGCGGGGGCAAAGCAGCCCCAGCATTTT
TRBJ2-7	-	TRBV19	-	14	CASSMLGPRGEQYF	TGTGCCAGTAGTATGTTGGGGCCCCGCGGGGAGCAGTACTTC
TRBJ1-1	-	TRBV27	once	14	CASSLSTVNTEAFF	TGTGCCAGCAGTTTATCGACAGTGAACACTGAAGCTTTCTTT
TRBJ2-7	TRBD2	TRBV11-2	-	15	CASSFGTSAGYEQYF	TGTGCCAGCAGCTTCGGGACTAGCGCAGGCTACGAGCAGTACTTC
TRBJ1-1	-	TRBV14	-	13	CASSQAFSGEAFF	TGTGCCAGCAGCCAGGCCTTCTCGGGTGAAGCTTTCTTT
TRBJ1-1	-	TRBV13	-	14	CASSLEGPSTEAFF	TGTGCCAGCAGCTTAGAAGGGCCGAGCACTGAAGCTTTCTTT
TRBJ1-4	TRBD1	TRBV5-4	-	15	CASSWGGQNNEKLFF	TGTGCCAGCAGCTGGGGGGGACAGAATAATGAAAAACTGTTTTTT
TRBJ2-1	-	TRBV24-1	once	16	CATSDPTTPRLGEQFF	TGTGCCACCAGTGATCCCACTACCCCTAGGTTGGGTGAGCAGTTCTTC
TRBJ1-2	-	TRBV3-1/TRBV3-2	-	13	CASSTTDKWDYTF	TGTGCCAGCAGCACAACGGACAAGTGGGACTACACCTTC
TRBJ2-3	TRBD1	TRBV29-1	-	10	CSVPGQGQYF	TGCAGCGTACCGGGACAGGGTCAGTATTTT
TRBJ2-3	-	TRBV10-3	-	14	CAIINGSPPNTQYF	TGTGCCATCATAAACGGGAGTCCTCCGAATACGCAGTATTTT